This T cell receptor beta chain originates from a study of OX40 agonist ivuxolimab in advanced cancers. Only in-frame clones appear in the TCRdb table, and some are missing; sequencing was by immunoSEQ multiplex PCR. The table has about 52,000 clones, approximately 90% seen once; the top ten hold 14% to 15%. The ends were cut back, 5 bases at V and 6 bases at J, with 11 bases in the middle. This CDR3 has 12 residues. Germline CDR1 and CDR2: MNHNY and SVGAGI (reference sequence). The sample consisted of CD4+ or CD8+ T cells sorted from blood, taken in a trial of the OX40 agonist ivuxolimab. V is TRBV6-6 and J is TRBJ2-7; D gene uncertain. The clonotype originates from an adult with an advanced solid tumor such as melanoma, head and neck, liver or kidney cancer. The CDR3 sequence is CASSLTLGEQYF. The CDR3 region has the DNA TGTGCCAGCAGTCTGACACTCGGCGAGCAGTACTTC.